This T cell receptor beta chain was sequenced during a study of blood T cell repertoires in COVID-19 (dated by TCRdb to 2018 to 2020). In terms of the full investigation: Collaborator samples came from the United States, Italy and Spain and covered acute and convalescent phases of COVID-19. The repertoires were made available in a free public database intended to serve as a resource for research on the immune response to SARS-CoV-2. Sample metadata almost always included a de-identified subject ID, COVID-19 status, age in years and sex. HLA class I and class II types, where available, came from metadata supplied by the sample provider rather than from assay-based typing. Subjects who had been exposed to COVID-19, were actively infected with it, or had recovered from it provided the deeply sampled blood TCRbeta repertoires that made up the dataset. The samples were drawn from two sources: the first 160 participants of the ongoing ImmuneRACE study, and over 1,000 subjects contributed by 6 global collaborators. The prospective study material was composed of cDNA or gDNA derived from T cells, B-cell-depleted T cells, or PBMCs.

In the germline V gene (reference sequence), CDR1 corresponds to MNHEY and CDR2 to SMNVEV. V and J are truncated by 5 bases and 3 bases respectively, leaving an intervening sequence of 11 bases. The CDR3 holds 13 amino acids from the cysteine to the phenylalanine. Only CDR3 DNA remains: 39 bases, in frame from the first base. Concerning this clone: Its recognized antigen is unknown. Within one base of it there is no much larger clone, and no base qualities were kept.

The immunoSEQ Assay, a bias-controlled multiplex PCR, was used to amplify TCRbeta CDR3 regions from genomic DNA. Per the authors' processing: The number of nucleated cells in each sample was estimated from the amplification of reference gene primers within the assay. Sequence reads were collapsed and filtered to measure the absolute abundance of every unique TCRbeta CDR3 rearrangement. For each sample, productive Simpson clonality was calculated as the square root of Simpson's diversity index over productive rearrangements. TCRdb took over this immuneACCESS table, retaining in-frame rearrangements with V and J assigned. Such tables are incomplete; in checked studies, under half of the missing clones stem from an unresolved V gene, and the remainder is unexplained. V, J and clone size reflect that table, while D and trimming were determined from the DNA. A total of 98,000 or so clones appear in this sample, around 90% of them only once. 2% to 3% of the sample lies in the top ten.

The investigation overall reported the following: The quantity of clinical and demographic metadata differed by source and by participant and was supplied without curation.

Each collaborating institution followed its own protocols to collect whole blood in K2EDTA tubes. For TCRbeta analysis, collaborator samples were shipped as frozen whole blood, as isolated PBMCs, or as DNA extracted from either sample type. The sequence is built from TRBV27 and TRBJ2-7; the best D guess is TRBD2, with 7 bases matching. The clonotype originates from a human donor in a cohort sampled during active COVID-19. The source material was peripheral blood. The CDR3 protein is CASSRGAVYEQYF. Read as DNA, the sequence is TGTGCCAGCAGTCGGGGGGCGGTCTACGAGCAGTACTTC.